The next 11 T cell receptor beta chains were all read from a single sample in a study of cytomegalovirus exposure and HLA in healthy donors (dated by TCRdb to 2016 to 2017). Library preparation used the immunoSEQ multiplex PCR assay. For the multiplex PCR, a mixture combining 60 forward primers for TCR Vbeta segments and 13 reverse primers for TCR Jbeta segments was used. The clones in this table, taken by TCRdb from immuneACCESS, are in-frame only. Not every clone is retained; where verified, under half of the shortfall comes from an unresolved V gene, and the cause of the rest is unknown. Within this sample are about 150,000 clones, with about 74% of them counted one time only. The top ten hold 3.5% to 5% of the sample. The sequenced material came from PBMCs. The receptors derive from a man aged 18 to 29 in good health and CMV-seropositive.

The chain carries TRBV5-7 and TRBJ2-5; 9 bases are shared with TRBD1. The end of the DNA fits TRBJ2-7 better, so the J call may be wrong. TRBV5-7 is designated an ORF whose function remains uncertain. This CDR3 comprises 16 residues. The CDR3 loop is CASSSTNRGPDYEQYF. In nucleotides, the CDR3 is TGTGCCAGCAGCTCAACCAACAGGGGGCCTGACTACGAGCAGTACTTC.

J is TRBJ2-7 and V is TRBV7-9; 10 bases line up with TRBD1. CDR1 is SEHNR, CDR2 FQNEAQ, per germline (reference sequence). The junction had 0 bases not matched to a gene; V was cut back by 1 base and J by 6 bases. CDR3 size: 13 residues. The CDR3 protein is CASSLGTGGEQYF. CDR3 coding DNA: TGTGCCAGCAGCTTAGGGACAGGGGGCGAGCAGTACTTC.

The chain carries TRBV30 and TRBJ2-1, with 7 bases lining up with TRBD2. V dropped 4 bases and J dropped 11; count of bases not matched to a gene: 8. There are 12 residues in the CDR3. Germline V gene sequence: CDR1 GTSNPN, CDR2 SVGIG (reference sequence). This chain's CDR3 is CAWINIGRKQFF. In DNA, the CDR3 is TGTGCCTGGATTAATATCGGGAGGAAGCAGTTCTTC.

The rearrangement uses TRBV5-4 and TRBJ2-5; D remains ambiguous. Germline CDR1 and CDR2: SGHNT and YYREEE (reference sequence). V was pared by 6 bases and J by 4 bases, with 19 bases between. This CDR3 has 15 residues. The DNA of the CDR3 is TGTGCCAGCACCCCCGACACCACCCACCGAGAGACCCAGTACTTC. Its protein is CASTPDTTHRETQYF.

The chain links TRBV27 to TRBJ1-4, with 11 bases that match TRBD1. The CDR3 is made up of 16 amino acids. The trim removed 5 bases at V and 8 bases at J, leaving 10 bases unmatched. The germline V gene encodes CDR1 MNHEY and CDR2 SMNVEV (reference sequence). CDR3 sequence reads: CASSLLWTGGIEKLFF. DNA of the CDR3: TGTGCCAGCAGTCTTCTATGGACAGGGGGCATCGAAAAACTGTTTTTT. The full variable domain, its missing parts supplied by reference TRBV27 and TRBJ1-4, is EAQVTQNPRYLITVTGKKLTVTCSQNMNHEYMSWYRQDPGLGLRQIYYSMNVEVTDKGDVPEGYKVSRKEKRNFPLILESPSPNQTSLYFCASSLLWTGGIEKLFFGSGTQLSVL.

This sequence joins TRBV11-2 and TRBJ2-5, with 8 bases identical to TRBD1. This CDR3 is 16 amino acids long. Germline assignment: CDR1 SGHAT and CDR2 FQNNGV. V lost 6 bases and J lost 5; bases outside the gene matches: 14. CDR3 coding DNA: TGTGCCAGCAGACGTACAGGGGGTACGTCGACGGAGACCCAGTACTTC. Protein sequence: CASRRTGGTSTETQYF.

This sequence joins TRBV6-5 and TRBJ2-1, with a weak D call TRBD2 (6 bases). The CDR3 loop spans 16 amino acids. The germline gives CDR1 MNHEY, CDR2 SVGAGI. Trimming removed 2 bases at V and 7 bases at J, with 18 bases between. CDR3 sequence reads: CASSYGADYHGNEQFF. The CDR3 DNA reads TGTGCCAGCAGTTACGGGGCGGACTACCACGGGAATGAGCAGTTCTTC.

The rearrangement joins TRBV19 to TRBJ1-5; no definite D call. Trimming took 3 bases from V and 5 from J, leaving 11 bases between them. CDR1 and CDR2 (germline): LNHDA, SQIVND (reference sequence). The CDR3 has 14 amino acids. Written as DNA, the CDR3 is TGTGCCAGTAGTATGACGGGTGGGTATCAGCCCCAGCATTTT. Translating it yields CASSMTGGYQPQHF.

There are a few counts of this clone. One end of the junction varies from germline; a read error may be responsible. J is TRBJ2-1 and V is TRBV29-1; perhaps TRBD1 as D (6 bases). This CDR3 spans 12 amino acids. Per the germline V gene, CDR1 is SQVTM and CDR2 is ANQGSEA. The CDR3 protein is CSGERTVYEQFF. In nucleotides, the CDR3 is TGCAGCGGTGAACGGACAGTGTATGAGCAGTTCTTC.

This clone was seen once. V is TRBV6-1 and J is TRBJ1-4; D is undetermined. Germline V gene lookup returns CDR1 MNHNS and CDR2 SASEGT. The V end was cut by 2 bases, the J end by 8 bases, with 15 bases between. The CDR3 consists of 15 residues. This chain's CDR3 is CASSEWAVGEEKLFF. In DNA, the CDR3 is TGTGCCAGCAGTGAATGGGCCGTCGGTGAGGAAAAACTGTTTTTT.

A note on this clone: Distinct nucleotide sequences in the sample also encode this CDR3. The chain employs TRBV5-1 and TRBJ2-6; 8 bases are shared with TRBD1. Germline-derived CDR1 and CDR2 are SGHRS and YFSETQ. J gave up 3 bases and V 4 bases, and 12 bases lay outside the gene matches. The CDR3 runs 18 residues. The CDR3: CASSLAGQGADGANVLTF. The CDR3 bases are TGCGCCAGCAGCCTTGCGGGGCAGGGGGCTGATGGGGCCAACGTCCTGACTTTC.